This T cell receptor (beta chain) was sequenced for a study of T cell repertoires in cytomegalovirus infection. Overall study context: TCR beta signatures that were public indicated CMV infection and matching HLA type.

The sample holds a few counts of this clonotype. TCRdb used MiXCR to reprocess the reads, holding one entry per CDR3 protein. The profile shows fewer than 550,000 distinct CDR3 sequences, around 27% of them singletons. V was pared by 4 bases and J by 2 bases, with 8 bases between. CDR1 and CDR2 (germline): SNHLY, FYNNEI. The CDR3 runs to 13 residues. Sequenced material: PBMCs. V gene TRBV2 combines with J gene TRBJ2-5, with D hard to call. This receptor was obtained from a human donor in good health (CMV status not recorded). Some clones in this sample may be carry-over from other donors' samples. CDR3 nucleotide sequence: TGTGCCAGCAGTGTACAGCCGCAAGAGACCCAGTACTTC. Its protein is CASSVQPQETQYF.